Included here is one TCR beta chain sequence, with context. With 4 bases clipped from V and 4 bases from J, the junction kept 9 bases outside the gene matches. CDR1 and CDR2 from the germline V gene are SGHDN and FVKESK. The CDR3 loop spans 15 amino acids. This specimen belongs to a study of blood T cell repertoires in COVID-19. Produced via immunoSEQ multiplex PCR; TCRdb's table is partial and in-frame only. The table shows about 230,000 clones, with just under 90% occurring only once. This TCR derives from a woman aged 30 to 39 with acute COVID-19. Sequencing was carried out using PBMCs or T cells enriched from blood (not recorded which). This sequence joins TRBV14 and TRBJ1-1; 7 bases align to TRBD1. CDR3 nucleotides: TGTGCCAGCAGCCGCAGAAAGAACAGGGGCACTGAAGCTTTCTTT. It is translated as CASSRRKNRGTEAFF.